This T cell receptor beta chain was profiled in a study of T-cell reconstitution after alpha-beta-depleted transplantation in children listed by TCRdb under 2016. Regarding the complete study: Using TCR repertoire profiling, the study followed T-cell immune reconstitution in a quantitative way in children after TCRalphabeta/CD19-depleted allogeneic hematopoietic cell transplantation.

A note on this clonotype: It lacks a known antigen. The junction and the germline gene differ at one end; a read error may be behind it.

The library came from PCR. The reads were generated on an Illumina HiSeq 2500. To normalize quantification of the TCRbeta repertoire, the TCR libraries were built with molecular barcoding that relied on unique molecular identifiers. TCRdb reprocessed the public reads (quality trimming at Q25 with fastp, clone calling with MiXCR) and kept in-frame beta chains. Rows with a matching CDR3 protein are joined into one entry that keeps the most common DNA and genes. Counted in this sample were approximately 400,000 distinct CDR3 sequences; around 15% of them appeared once. The top ten hold approximately 29% of the sample. General findings and caveats noted by the study authors: In some patients, the high TCRbeta diversity seen at day 60 was put down to recipient T cells and intrathymic progenitors that had survived conditioning. About two months after transplant, the apparently early recovery of alphabetaT-cell counts reportedly depended on just several hundred clones that had expanded rapidly and came from non-depleted graft cells. Over subsequent months, a decline in hyperexpanded clone frequencies was noted, and after one year, T-cell counts and TCRbeta diversity were mostly ascribed to newly produced T cells.

The treatment or condition tag for this specimen amounts to: allogeneic hematopoietic cell transplantation with graft depleted of TCRalphabeta T cells and CD19 B cells. The transplant recipients were children given TCRalphabeta/CD19-depleted allogeneic hematopoietic cell grafts. The TCR sequence derives from a boy under three years old who had a stem cell transplant for Wiskott-Aldrich syndrome, so the T cells may come from the graft donor. The sequencing used PBMCs, mostly from graft donor cells, collected 360 days after TCRalphabeta/CD19-depleted stem cell transplant.

The CDR3 corresponds to CASSYSTVNGKLFF. The DNA sequence is given as TGTGCCAGCAGTTACTCGACGGTTAATGGAAAACTGTTTTTT. The receptor chain draws on TRBV6-2 or TRBV6-3 and TRBJ1-4; there is no confident call for the D gene. For CDR1 and CDR2, the germline V gene lists MNHEY and SVGEGT. The CDR3 spans 14 residues, from the cysteine through the phenylalanine. Only the CDR3 part of the read is kept: 42 bases, read in frame from the first base.